One and the same sample provided the 8 T cell receptor beta chains below, sequenced in a study of OX40 agonist ivuxolimab in advanced cancers. The data were produced by immunoSEQ multiplex PCR, yet TCRdb's version contains in-frame clones alone and is incomplete. The sample records approximately 66,000 clones, 85% being singletons. Sequenced material: CD4+ or CD8+ T cells sorted from blood, taken in a trial of the OX40 agonist ivuxolimab. These receptors came from an adult with an advanced solid tumor such as melanoma, head and neck, liver or kidney cancer.

V and J are TRBV5-4 and TRBJ1-3; TRBD1 agrees at 7 bases. V shed 0 bases and J 1 base; nucleotides not matched to a gene: 4. In germline, CDR1 is SGHNT, CDR2 YYREEE (reference sequence). The CDR3 covers 16 residues. The CDR3 spells CASSLAGTDSGNTIYF. The DNA for the CDR3 is TGTGCCAGCAGCTTGGCCGGGACAGATTCTGGAAACACCATATATTTT.

V is TRBV2 and J is TRBJ2-2, with D perhaps TRBD1 (8 bases). The CDR3 sequence is 15 residues long. Between the trimmed V and J ends, which lost 7 bases and 5 bases, there was a span of 17 bases. Germline V gene data show CDR1 as SNHLY and CDR2 as FYNNEI. The CDR3 sequence: CASTLGQGGTGELFF. The CDR3 DNA reads as TGTGCCAGCACCCTCGGACAGGGAGGGACCGGGGAGCTGTTTTTT. Complete variable domain (other parts from reference TRBV2 and TRBJ2-2): EPEVTQTPSHQVTQMGQEVILRCVPISNHLYFYWYRQILGQKVEFLVSFYNNEISEKSEIFDDQFSVERPDGSNFTLKIRSTKLEDSAMYFCASTLGQGGTGELFFGEGSRLTVL.

V and J are TRBV27 and TRBJ2-1; the match to TRBD2 covers 8 bases. CDR3 size: 16 residues. Trimming cost V 2 bases and J 5 bases; bases outside gene matches: 8. Germline CDR1 reads MNHEY; CDR2 reads SMNVEV (reference sequence). CDR3 sequence: CASSLTGGRRDNEQFF. For the CDR3, the DNA is TGTGCCAGCAGTTTAACGGGAGGGCGAAGGGACAATGAGCAGTTCTTC.

This chain links TRBV4-2 with TRBJ2-2; maybe TRBD2 (6 bases). Germline CDR1 LGHNA, CDR2 YNFKEQ. This CDR3 comprises 13 residues. The germline V and J ends were trimmed by 6 bases and 7 bases, with 12 bases remaining between them. The CDR3 spells CASRQQGGGELFF. DNA for the CDR3: TGTGCCAGCAGGCAGCAGGGAGGCGGGGAGCTGTTTTTT.

V and J are TRBV4-1 and TRBJ1-2; 7 bases are shared with TRBD1. Germline CDR1 is MGHRA and CDR2 is YSYEKL. With V trimmed by 1 base and J by 8 bases, 7 bases remained unmatched. This CDR3 spans 14 amino acids. CDR3 loop: CASSQAGTVPGYTF. The CDR3 nucleotides read TGCGCCAGCAGCCAAGCAGGGACAGTACCCGGCTACACCTTC.

The rearrangement uses TRBV5-6 and TRBJ2-7; the D gene is possibly TRBD1 (6 bases). The germline V gene encodes CDR1 SGHDT and CDR2 YYEEEE. This CDR3 comprises 15 residues. The V end was cut by 6 bases, the J end by 5 bases, with 21 bases between. The CDR3 DNA reads TGTGCCAGCATCAACCTAGGGGCGAGGGACAACGAGCAGTACTTC. Translated: CASINLGARDNEQYF.

This chain connects TRBV28 to TRBJ2-3; 9 bases match TRBD1. Per the germline V gene, CDR1 is MDHEN and CDR2 is SYDVKM. The CDR3 contains 15 residues. V shed 6 bases and J 2 bases; nucleotides not matched to a gene: 6. CDR3 in DNA: TGTGCCAGCAGGGGCCGGGACAGGGTCACAGATACGCAGTATTTT. As protein: CASRGRDRVTDTQYF.

The chain carries TRBV10-3 and TRBJ1-3; D ambiguous. The length of the CDR3 is 14 residues. Per germline, CDR1 ENHRY and CDR2 SYGVKD. V was trimmed by 6 bases and J by 3 bases, leaving 12 bases between them. In DNA, the CDR3 is TGTGCCATCAGCCAAACGGATCGTGGAAACACCATATATTTT. It is translated as CAISQTDRGNTIYF.